This paragraph reports one T cell receptor (beta chain). As yet, its antigen is unknown. Adolescents were screened for latent TB by skin test and IGRA. This sample stems from a study of T cells in tuberculosis. Overall study: A South African cohort included IGRA-negative adolescents, latently infected IGRA-positive adolescents and adults with active tuberculosis. Study outcomes and limitations: Cases with active tuberculosis were adults, while controls were adolescents. GMM-specific TCRs were nearer to active tuberculosis alpha repertoires, suggesting expansion.

The V gene's germline CDR1 is LNHDA and CDR2 SQIVND (reference sequence). After removal of 5 bases from V and 1 base from J, the junction contained 6 bases not matched to a gene. The CDR3 has 15 amino acids. Using immunoSEQ multiplex PCR, the repertoire was profiled, and TCRdb retains in-frame clones only, with some absent. Of tens of thousands of clones detected, roughly 93% appear once; the ten largest clones hold around 10%. The TCR originated in a donor between 10 and 35 years old with latent tuberculosis or without tuberculosis infection. Some clones in this sample may be carry-over from other donors' samples. The source material was PBMCs. The V gene is TRBV19, the J gene TRBJ1-1; 8 bases line up with TRBD1. CDR3 loop: CASSPHGQGNTEAFF. In DNA form, the CDR3 reads TGTGCCAGTAGTCCACACGGACAGGGGAACACTGAAGCTTTCTTT. Supplemented by reference TRBV19 and TRBJ1-1, the full variable domain reads DGGITQSPKYLFRKEGQNVTLSCEQNLNHDAMYWYRQDPGQGLRLIYYSQIVNDFQKGDIAEGYSVSREKKESFPLTVTSAQKNPTAFYLCASSPHGQGNTEAFFGQGTRLTVV.